This is a list of T cell receptor beta chains from one sample in a study of metastatic and nonmetastatic thyroid tumors. With MiXCR, TCRdb called clones anew from the PCR reads. The sample has around 50,000 clones, roughly a fifth seen once. Source material: blood. The receptors here all came from a male donor with papillary thyroid cancer or a benign thyroid nodule (not recorded which). Some clones in this sample may be carry-over from other donors' samples. The conserved cysteine and the conserved F or W are not part of the CDR3 here. The order of the fields is J gene, V gene, D gene, CDR3 protein. The D gene is left open where the match is weak.

>TRBJ1-2|TRBV20-1|-
SARTLGADHYGYT
>TRBJ1-1|TRBV6-4|-
ASSDRDNTEAF
>TRBJ1-1|TRBV5-1|-
ASSLDRPNTEAF
>TRBJ2-5|TRBV6-5|TRBD1
ASSYSTGQGKTQY
>TRBJ2-5|TRBV3-1|TRBD1
ASIPTGETQY
>TRBJ2-7|TRBV11-2|TRBD1
ASSATGTGEGERY
>TRBJ2-7|TRBV20-1|TRBD1
SATGTGTYEQY
>TRBJ2-7|TRBV4-1|TRBD2
ASSQGSRGAYEQY
>TRBJ2-7|TRBV6-1|-
ASHRGNSYEQY
>TRBJ1-4|TRBV7-9|-
ASSPHGKGEKLF
>TRBJ2-3|TRBV5-1|TRBD2
ASSTSSGSTDTQY
>TRBJ2-7|TRBV7-2|-
ASSPPRSYEQY
>TRBJ1-6|TRBV2|TRBD1
ASSRTGANSPLH
>TRBJ1-2|TRBV5-1|-
ASSDGAAFPLKPTYGYT
>TRBJ2-1|TRBV5-4|TRBD2
ASSLEGLAGGPNYNEQF